The 11 T cell receptor beta chains below all came from one sample that was sequenced in a study of cytomegalovirus exposure and HLA in healthy donors. The PCR had 60 Vbeta and 13 Jbeta primers. Repertoires were generated with immunoSEQ multiplex PCR, while TCRdb's copy carries only in-frame clones and drops some. Among 75,000 to 80,000 clones listed, about 70% were seen once. The source material was PBMCs. The receptors were sampled from a male donor in good health and CMV-seropositive.

The CDR3: CASSLTGQAGNTIYF. Written as DNA, the CDR3 is TGCGCCAGCAGCCTGACGGGACAAGCTGGAAACACCATATATTTT. V gene TRBV5-1 combines with J gene TRBJ1-3; D is perhaps TRBD1 (6 bases). From germline, CDR1 is SGHRS and CDR2 YFSETQ. The CDR3 contains 15 residues. Trimming removed 4 bases from V and 2 bases from J, with 13 bases in between.

V and J are TRBV5-8 and TRBJ2-7, with D possibly TRBD1 on 6 matching bases. CDR1 is SGHTS, CDR2 YDEGEE, per germline. This CDR3 has 14 amino acids. V lost 3 bases to trimming and J lost 2 bases, with 12 bases between them. The CDR3, as DNA: TGTGCCAGCAGCTCATCCGACAGGCCCTACGAGCAGTACTTC. This translates into CASSSSDRPYEQYF.

This chain joins TRBV27 and TRBJ1-6; D possibly corresponds to TRBD1 (6 bases). Trimming shortened V by 9 bases and J by 7 bases, and 16 bases separated the two germline ends. The CDR3 has 14 amino acids. Germline lookup yields CDR1 MNHEY and CDR2 SMNVEV (reference sequence). The CDR3 DNA follows: TGTGCCAGTGGACGGGGGGGCGGAAATTCACCCCTCCACTTT. It yields the protein CASGRGGGNSPLHF.

In this sample, this clone turned up a few times. This chain connects TRBV6-5 to TRBJ2-1; possible D gene TRBD1, 6 bases. Germline assignment: CDR1 MNHEY and CDR2 SVGAGI. V lost 8 bases and J lost 9, with 11 bases in between. The CDR3 extends over 11 amino acids. The CDR3 is CASGQGSEQFF. The DNA for the CDR3 is TGTGCCAGCGGTCAGGGGAGTGAGCAGTTCTTC.

The rearrangement uses TRBV18 and TRBJ1-3; 8 positions match TRBD1. CDR3 length: 16 residues. J lost 0 bases, V lost 4 bases, and 5 bases had no gene match. Germline-derived CDR1 and CDR2 are KGHSH and LQKENI. CDR3 amino acids: CASSQGQGYSGNTIYF. The DNA of the CDR3 is TGTGCCAGCTCACAAGGACAGGGTTACTCTGGAAACACCATATATTTT.

This rearrangement joins TRBV6-1 to TRBJ1-5, with TRBD1 as a possible D gene (5 bases). The CDR3 has 13 amino acids. The V end was cut by 3 bases, the J end by 7 bases, with 10 bases between. Germline CDR1 MNHNS, CDR2 SASEGT. This chain's CDR3 is CASSEGGRQPQHF. For the CDR3, the DNA is TGTGCCAGCAGTGAGGGGGGGAGGCAGCCCCAGCATTTT.

CDR3: CASSLAPKDIQYF. CDR3 bases: TGTGCCAGCAGCTTAGCGCCTAAAGACATTCAGTACTTC. The chain combines TRBV7-2 with TRBJ2-4; no definite D call. CDR1 and CDR2 from the germline V gene are SGHTA and FQGNSA. This CDR3 spans 13 amino acids. The V and J ends lost 0 bases and 8 bases respectively, with 8 bases between them.

This chain connects TRBV25-1 to TRBJ2-2; D possibly corresponds to TRBD1 (7 bases). Germline CDR1 MGHDK, CDR2 SYGVNS. The V end was cut by 8 bases, the J end by 2 bases, with 12 bases between. The CDR3 is made up of 14 amino acids. The CDR3 sequence: CASAGQPNTGELFF. In DNA, the CDR3 is TGTGCCAGCGCGGGACAGCCAAACACCGGGGAGCTGTTTTTT.

This clone was seen only once. The chain links TRBV7-9 to TRBJ1-5; D is possibly TRBD1 (6 bases). Germline CDR1 reads SEHNR; CDR2 reads FQNEAQ (reference sequence). The CDR3 consists of 13 residues. Trimming stripped 5 bases from V and 6 bases from J, with 11 bases between. This CDR3 reads CASSRTGSQPQHF. The CDR3 DNA sequence: TGTGCCAGCAGCCGCACAGGGAGTCAGCCCCAGCATTTT.

The V gene is TRBV5-4, the J gene TRBJ2-7; 7 bases line up with TRBD1. The CDR3 sequence is 13 residues long. The germline V gene has CDR1 SGHNT and CDR2 YYREEE (reference sequence). After removal of 3 bases from V and 1 base from J, the junction contained 1 base not matched to a gene. The CDR3 nucleotides read TGTGCCAGCAGCTCACAGGGGTCCTACGAGCAGTACTTC. Protein: CASSSQGSYEQYF.

The chain recombines TRBV5-6 with TRBJ1-3; D is possibly TRBD1 (6 bases). CDR3 length: 14 residues. V was cut by 3 bases and J by 9 bases, with 16 bases left in between. The germline V gene encodes CDR1 SGHDT and CDR2 YYEEEE. DNA for the CDR3: TGTGCCAGCAGCTGGGGACAACTTAGAAGCACCATATATTTT. This translates into CASSWGQLRSTIYF.